This is a list of T cell receptor beta chains from one sample in a study of T-cell reconstitution after alpha-beta-depleted transplantation in children. Each CDR3 protein gets one entry after TCRdb re-called the PCR reads with MiXCR. The data hold fewer than 750,000 distinct CDR3 sequences, with approximately 30% observed a single time. Specimen: PBMCs, collected before TCRalphabeta/CD19-depleted stem cell transplant. The receptors were sampled from a boy under two years old with Wiskott-Aldrich syndrome, due to receive a stem cell transplant. The CDR3 runs from the conserved cysteine through the conserved F or W. The D gene is left open where the match is weak. Rows give clone size only sometimes, using once, few, many, or a class for an expanded clone.

J gene	V gene	clone size	D gene	CDR3 protein	CDR3 DNA
TRBJ2-4	TRBV20-1	.	.	CSASQLLAKNIQYF	TGCAGTGCTAGTCAGCTACTAGCCAAAAACATTCAGTACTTC
TRBJ1-2	TRBV5-4	.	TRBD1	CASRERTGRDGYTF	TGTGCCAGCAGGGAGCGGACAGGACGCGATGGCTACACCTTC
TRBJ2-7	TRBV5-6	few	.	CASSFRNEQYF	TGTGCCAGCAGCTTCAGGAACGAGCAGTACTTC
TRBJ2-7	TRBV5-1	few	TRBD1	CASRRDRSYEQYF	TGCGCCAGCAGACGGGACAGGTCTTACGAGCAGTACTTC
TRBJ2-3	TRBV12-3/TRBV12-4	few	.	CASSLYPGSTDTQYF	TGTGCCAGCAGCCTTTACCCGGGGAGCACAGATACGCAGTATTTT
TRBJ2-1	TRBV28	few	.	CASSVRRNVYNEQFF	TGTGCCAGCAGTGTAAGGAGAAATGTGTACAATGAGCAGTTCTTC
TRBJ2-1	TRBV20-1	many	.	CSAPRGNEQFF	TGCAGTGCTCCCAGGGGAAATGAGCAGTTCTTC
TRBJ2-7	TRBV9	few	TRBD2	CASSVVASGAPSYEQYF	TGTGCCAGCAGCGTAGTTGCTAGCGGGGCTCCCTCCTACGAGCAGTACTTC
TRBJ2-7	TRBV7-9	.	.	CASSLSAVGASEQYF	TGTGCCAGCAGCCTTAGCGCCGTAGGAGCTTCCGAGCAGTACTTC
TRBJ2-2	TRBV30	few	TRBD2	CAWRGGRYTGELFF	TGTGCCTGGAGGGGCGGGAGGTACACCGGGGAGCTGTTTTTT
TRBJ2-2	TRBV6-1	.	TRBD2	CASSQGTSGFGELFF	TGTGCCAGCAGTCAGGGGACTAGCGGGTTCGGGGAGCTGTTTTTT
TRBJ2-5	TRBV14	.	.	CASGVGRSQETQYF	TGTGCCAGCGGGGTCGGGAGAAGCCAAGAGACCCAGTACTTC
TRBJ1-2	TRBV30	.	.	CAWSSRNYGYTF	TGTGCCTGGAGCTCGAGAAACTATGGCTACACCTTC
TRBJ2-7	TRBV20-1	.	.	CSAKRTTSYEQYF	TGCAGTGCTAAACGGACTACCTCCTACGAGCAGTACTTC
TRBJ1-2	TRBV4-1	.	.	CASSRDRHYGYTF	TGCGCCAGCAGCCGTGACCGGCACTATGGCTACACCTTC
TRBJ2-1	TRBV5-1	few	TRBD2	CASSFRRRENNEQFF	TGCGCCAGCAGCTTCAGGCGGCGGGAGAACAATGAGCAGTTCTTC